The T cell receptor (beta chain) under discussion was sequenced for a study of blood T cell repertoires in COVID-19. Study overall: Acute and convalescent COVID-19 specimens originated in the United States, Italy and Spain. Sources were T cells, B-cell-depleted T cells, or PBMCs; the material itself was cDNA or gDNA.

This clone was seen once. From germline, CDR1 is SGDLS and CDR2 YYNGEE. This CDR3 spans 16 amino acids. Trimming removed 1 base from V and 7 bases from J; junction bases left unmatched: 9. Under the authors' procedure: Scientists estimated how many nucleated cells there were by amplifying reference gene primers. Sequenced by immunoSEQ multiplex PCR; TCRdb stores in-frame clones only, minus some. The V and J calls and the clone size are those of that table, but D and trimming were determined from the DNA. The sample records 200,000 to 300,000 clones, just under 85% being singletons. Sequenced material: peripheral blood. The sequence was obtained from a middle-aged man with acute or convalescent COVID-19. This chain uses TRBV9 with TRBJ2-2, with TRBD1 matching 8 bases. The chain's CDR3 is CASSVRTGSPYGELFF. The CDR3 region has the DNA TGTGCCAGCAGCGTACGGACAGGGTCACCCTACGGGGAGCTGTTTTTT.